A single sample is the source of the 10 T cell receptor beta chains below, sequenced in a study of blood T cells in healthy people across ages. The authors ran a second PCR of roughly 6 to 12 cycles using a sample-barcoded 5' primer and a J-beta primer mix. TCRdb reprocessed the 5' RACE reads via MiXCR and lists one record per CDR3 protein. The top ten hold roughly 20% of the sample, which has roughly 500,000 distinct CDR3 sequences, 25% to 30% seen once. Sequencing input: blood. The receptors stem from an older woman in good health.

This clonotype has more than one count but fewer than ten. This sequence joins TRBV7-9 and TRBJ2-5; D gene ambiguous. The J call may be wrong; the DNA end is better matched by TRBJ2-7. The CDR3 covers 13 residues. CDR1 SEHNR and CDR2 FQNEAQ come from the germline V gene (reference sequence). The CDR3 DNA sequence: TGTGCCAGCAGCTTAGTTGGGGTGGGCGAGCAGTACTTC. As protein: CASSLVGVGEQYF.

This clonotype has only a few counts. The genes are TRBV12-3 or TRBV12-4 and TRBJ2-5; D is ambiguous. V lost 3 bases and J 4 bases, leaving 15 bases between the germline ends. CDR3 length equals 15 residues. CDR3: CASSLTYEVGETQYF. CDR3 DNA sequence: TGTGCCAGCAGTTTGACCTACGAGGTTGGAGAGACCCAGTACTTC.

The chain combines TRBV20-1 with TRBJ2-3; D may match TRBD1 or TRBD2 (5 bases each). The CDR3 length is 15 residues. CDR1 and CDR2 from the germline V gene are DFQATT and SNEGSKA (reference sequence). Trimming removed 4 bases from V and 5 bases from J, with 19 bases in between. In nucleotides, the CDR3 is TGCAGTGCTAAGATGTGGGGCCGGGGTATAGATACGCAGTATTTT. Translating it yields CSAKMWGRGIDTQYF.

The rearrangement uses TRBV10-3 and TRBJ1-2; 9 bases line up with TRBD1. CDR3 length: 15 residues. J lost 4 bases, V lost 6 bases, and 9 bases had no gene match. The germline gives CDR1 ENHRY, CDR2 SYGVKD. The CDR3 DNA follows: TGTGCCATCAGAGAAGACCGGGACAGGGCCTATGGCTACACCTTC. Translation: CAIREDRDRAYGYTF.

The CDR3 nucleotides are TGCAGTCCAGTCAGACTAGCGGGGGGGGGCAATGAGCAGTTCTTC. It yields the protein CSPVRLAGGGNEQFF. The chain uses TRBV20-1 and TRBJ2-1; 14 bases agree with TRBD2. There are 15 residues in the CDR3. The germline gives CDR1 DFQATT, CDR2 SNEGSKA (reference sequence). Unmatched junction bases numbered 9, after V lost 8 bases and J lost 6 bases.

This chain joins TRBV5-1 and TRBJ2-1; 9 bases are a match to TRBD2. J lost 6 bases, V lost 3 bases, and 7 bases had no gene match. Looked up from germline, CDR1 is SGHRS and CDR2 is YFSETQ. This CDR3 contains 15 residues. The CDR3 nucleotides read TGCGCCAGCAGCTCCAGCGGGGGGCAGGTCAATGAGCAGTTCTTC. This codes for CASSSSGGQVNEQFF.

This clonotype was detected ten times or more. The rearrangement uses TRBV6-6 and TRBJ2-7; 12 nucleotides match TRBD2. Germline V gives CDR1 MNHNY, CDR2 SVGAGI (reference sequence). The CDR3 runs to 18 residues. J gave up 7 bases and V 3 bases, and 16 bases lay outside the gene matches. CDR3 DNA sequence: TGTGCCAGCAGTTATGTCGGTCGTCTAGCGGGGGGGCGAGGTGAGCAGTACTTC. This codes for CASSYVGRLAGGRGEQYF.

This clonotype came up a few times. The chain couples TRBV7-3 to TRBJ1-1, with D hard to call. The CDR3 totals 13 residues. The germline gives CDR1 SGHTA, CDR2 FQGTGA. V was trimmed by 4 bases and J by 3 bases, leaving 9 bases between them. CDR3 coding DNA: TGTGCCAGCAGCTCCTCGTGGGACACTGAAGCTTTCTTT. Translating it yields CASSSSWDTEAFF.

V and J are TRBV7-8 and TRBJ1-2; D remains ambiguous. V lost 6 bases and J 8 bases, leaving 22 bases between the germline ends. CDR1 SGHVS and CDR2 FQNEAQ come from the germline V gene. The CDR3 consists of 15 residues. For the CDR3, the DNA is TGTGCCAGCAGTCAACTACCCCCACCTTCCGGAGGCTACACCTTC. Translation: CASSQLPPPSGGYTF.

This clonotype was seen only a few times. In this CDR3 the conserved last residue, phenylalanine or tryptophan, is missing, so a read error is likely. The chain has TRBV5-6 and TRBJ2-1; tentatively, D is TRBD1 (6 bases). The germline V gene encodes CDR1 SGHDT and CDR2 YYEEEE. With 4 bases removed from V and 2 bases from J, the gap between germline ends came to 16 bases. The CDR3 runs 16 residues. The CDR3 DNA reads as TGTGCCAGCAGCCTGAAAACAGGGTCTACCTACAATGAGCAGTTCCTC. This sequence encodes CASSLKTGSTYNEQFL.